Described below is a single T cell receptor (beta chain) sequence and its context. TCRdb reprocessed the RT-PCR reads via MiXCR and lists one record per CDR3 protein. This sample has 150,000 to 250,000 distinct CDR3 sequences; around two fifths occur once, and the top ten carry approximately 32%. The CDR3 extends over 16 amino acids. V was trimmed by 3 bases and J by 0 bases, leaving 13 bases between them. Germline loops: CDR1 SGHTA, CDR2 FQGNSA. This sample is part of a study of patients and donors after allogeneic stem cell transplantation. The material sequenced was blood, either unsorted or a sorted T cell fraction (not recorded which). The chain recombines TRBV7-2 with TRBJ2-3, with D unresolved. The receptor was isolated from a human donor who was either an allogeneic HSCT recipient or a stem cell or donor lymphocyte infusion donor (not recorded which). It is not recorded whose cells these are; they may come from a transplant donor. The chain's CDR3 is CASSFPISSSTDTQYF. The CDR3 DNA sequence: TGTGCCAGCAGCTTTCCTATCAGTTCTAGCACAGATACGCAGTATTTT.